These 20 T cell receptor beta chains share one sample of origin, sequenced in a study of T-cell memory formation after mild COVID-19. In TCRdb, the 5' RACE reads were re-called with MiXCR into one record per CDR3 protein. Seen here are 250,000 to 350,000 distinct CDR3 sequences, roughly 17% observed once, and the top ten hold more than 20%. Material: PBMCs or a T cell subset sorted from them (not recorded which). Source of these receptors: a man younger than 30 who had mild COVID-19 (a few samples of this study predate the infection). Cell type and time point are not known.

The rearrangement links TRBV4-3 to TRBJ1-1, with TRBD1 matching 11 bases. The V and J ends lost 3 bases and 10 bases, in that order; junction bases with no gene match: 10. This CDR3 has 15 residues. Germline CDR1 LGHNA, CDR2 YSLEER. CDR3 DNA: TGCGCCAGCAGCCAGATGCCGGGACAGGGGGATGTAGCTTTCTTT. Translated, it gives CASSQMPGQGDVAFF.

The CDR3 nucleotides read TGTGCCAGCAGCCCGCGGGGCCTTTTCTACAATGAGCAGTTCTTC. Amino acids: CASSPRGLFYNEQFF. The rearrangement links TRBV5-6 to TRBJ2-1; possible D gene TRBD2, 6 bases. The CDR3 covers 15 residues. V dropped 4 bases and J dropped 3 bases, with 14 bases sitting between them. The germline gives CDR1 SGHDT, CDR2 YYEEEE.

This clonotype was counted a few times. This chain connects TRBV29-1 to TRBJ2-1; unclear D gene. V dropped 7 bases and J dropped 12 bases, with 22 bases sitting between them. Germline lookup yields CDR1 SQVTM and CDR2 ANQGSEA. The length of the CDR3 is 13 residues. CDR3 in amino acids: CSAEPRAVGRQFF. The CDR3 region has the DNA TGCAGCGCCGAACCGCGTGCGGTGGGCCGGCAGTTCTTC.

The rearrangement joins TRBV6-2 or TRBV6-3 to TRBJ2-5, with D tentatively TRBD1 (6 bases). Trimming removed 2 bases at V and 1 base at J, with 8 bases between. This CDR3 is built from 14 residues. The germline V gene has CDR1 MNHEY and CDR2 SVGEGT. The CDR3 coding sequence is TGTGCCAGCAGTTACGGGGGCGGCCAAGAGACCCAGTACTTC. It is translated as CASSYGGGQETQYF.

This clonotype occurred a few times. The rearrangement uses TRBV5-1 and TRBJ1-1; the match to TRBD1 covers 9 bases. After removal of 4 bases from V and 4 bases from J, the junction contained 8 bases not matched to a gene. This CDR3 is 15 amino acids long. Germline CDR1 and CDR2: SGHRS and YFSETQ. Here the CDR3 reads CASSPRDRASTEAFF. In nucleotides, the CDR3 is TGCGCCAGCAGCCCAAGGGACAGGGCATCCACTGAAGCTTTCTTT.

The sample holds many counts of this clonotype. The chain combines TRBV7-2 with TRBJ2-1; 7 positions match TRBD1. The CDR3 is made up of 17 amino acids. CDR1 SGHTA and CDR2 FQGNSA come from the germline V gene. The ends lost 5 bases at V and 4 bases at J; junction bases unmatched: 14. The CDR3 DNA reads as TGTGCCAGCAGCCGCCGGGCCGGGACAGCTACTTACAATGAGCAGTTCTTC. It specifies CASSRRAGTATYNEQFF.

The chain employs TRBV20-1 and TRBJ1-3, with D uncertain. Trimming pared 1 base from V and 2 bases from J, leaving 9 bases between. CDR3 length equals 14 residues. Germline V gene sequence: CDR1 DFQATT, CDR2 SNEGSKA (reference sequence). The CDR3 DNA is TGCAGTGCTAGAGGCCGCCTGGCTGGAAACACCATATATTTT. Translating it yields CSARGRLAGNTIYF.

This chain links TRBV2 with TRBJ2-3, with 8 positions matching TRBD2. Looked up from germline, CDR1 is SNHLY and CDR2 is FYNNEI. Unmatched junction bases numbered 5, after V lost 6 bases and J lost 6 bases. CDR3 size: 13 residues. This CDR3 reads CASSGRLADTQYF. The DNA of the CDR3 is TGTGCCAGCAGCGGGAGACTAGCGGATACGCAGTATTTT.

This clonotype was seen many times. CDR3 region: CASSLSHGTQYF. The CDR3 nucleotides are TGTGCCAGCAGTTTATCCCATGGGACCCAGTACTTC. This sequence joins TRBV12-3 or TRBV12-4 and TRBJ2-5; the D is unclear. This CDR3 comprises 12 residues. Trimming pared 2 bases from V and 7 bases from J, leaving 8 bases between.

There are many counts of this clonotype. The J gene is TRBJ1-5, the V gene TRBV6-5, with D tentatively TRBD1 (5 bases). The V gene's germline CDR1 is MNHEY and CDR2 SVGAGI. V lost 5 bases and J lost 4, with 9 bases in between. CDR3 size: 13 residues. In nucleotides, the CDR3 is TGTGCCAGCAGTCCGGGACGGAATCAGCCCCAGCATTTT. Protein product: CASSPGRNQPQHF.

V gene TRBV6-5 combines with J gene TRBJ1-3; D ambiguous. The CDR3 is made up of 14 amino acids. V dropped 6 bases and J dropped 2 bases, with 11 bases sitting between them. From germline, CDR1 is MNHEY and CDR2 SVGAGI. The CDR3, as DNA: TGTGCCAGCAGCGGCCGCCGAACTGGAAACACCATATATTTT. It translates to CASSGRRTGNTIYF.

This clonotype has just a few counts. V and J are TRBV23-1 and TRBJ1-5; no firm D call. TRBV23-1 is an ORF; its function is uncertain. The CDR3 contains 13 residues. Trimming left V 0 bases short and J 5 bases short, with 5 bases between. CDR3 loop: CASSQSVDQPQHF. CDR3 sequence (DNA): TGCGCCAGCAGTCAATCGGTCGATCAGCCCCAGCATTTT.

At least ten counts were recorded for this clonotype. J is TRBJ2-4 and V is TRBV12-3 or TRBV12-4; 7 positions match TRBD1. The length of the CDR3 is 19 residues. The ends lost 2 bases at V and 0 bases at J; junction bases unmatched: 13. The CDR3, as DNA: TGTGCCAGCAGTTTACCAACTGGGGACAGCGATCTAGCCAAAAACATTCAGTACTTC. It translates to CASSLPTGDSDLAKNIQYF.

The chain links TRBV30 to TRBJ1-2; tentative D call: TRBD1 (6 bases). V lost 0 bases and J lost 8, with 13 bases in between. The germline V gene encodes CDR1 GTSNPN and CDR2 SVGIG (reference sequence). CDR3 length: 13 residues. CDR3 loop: CAWSVRGAKGYTF. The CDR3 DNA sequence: TGTGCCTGGAGTGTAAGGGGGGCGAAGGGCTACACCTTC. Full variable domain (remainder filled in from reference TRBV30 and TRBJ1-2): SQTIHQWPATLVQPVGSPLSLECTVEGTSNPNLYWYRQAAGRGLQLLFYSVGIGQISSEVPQNLSASRPQDRQFILSSKKLLLSDSGFYLCAWSVRGAKGYTFGSGTRLTVV.

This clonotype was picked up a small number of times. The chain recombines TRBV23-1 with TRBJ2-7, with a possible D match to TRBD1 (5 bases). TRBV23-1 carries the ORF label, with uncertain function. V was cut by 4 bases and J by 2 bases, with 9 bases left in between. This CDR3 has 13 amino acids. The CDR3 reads CASSPGKTYEQYV. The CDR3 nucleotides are TGCGCCAGCAGTCCAGGGAAAACCTACGAGCAGTACGTC.

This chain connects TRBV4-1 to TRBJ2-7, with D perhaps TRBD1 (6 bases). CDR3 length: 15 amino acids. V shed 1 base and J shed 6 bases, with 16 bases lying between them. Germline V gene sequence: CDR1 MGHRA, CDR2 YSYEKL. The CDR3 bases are TGCGCCAGCAGCCAAGGTCAGGGGCCTCACGGCGAGCAGTACTTC. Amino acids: CASSQGQGPHGEQYF.

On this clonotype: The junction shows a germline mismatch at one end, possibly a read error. CDR3 loop: CASSAGTSGEETKYF. For the CDR3, the DNA is TGCGCCAGCAGCGCGGGGACTAGCGGAGAAGAGACCAAGTACTTC. The J gene is TRBJ2-5, the V gene TRBV5-1; 11 bases line up with TRBD2. Germline values: CDR1 SGHRS, CDR2 YFSETQ. The CDR3 loop spans 15 amino acids.

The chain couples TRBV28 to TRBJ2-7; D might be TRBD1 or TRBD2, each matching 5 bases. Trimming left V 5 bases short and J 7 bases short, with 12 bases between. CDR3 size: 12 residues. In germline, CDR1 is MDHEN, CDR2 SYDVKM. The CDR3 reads CASSHGTVEQYV. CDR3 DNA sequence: TGTGCCAGCAGTCACGGGACGGTAGAGCAGTACGTC.

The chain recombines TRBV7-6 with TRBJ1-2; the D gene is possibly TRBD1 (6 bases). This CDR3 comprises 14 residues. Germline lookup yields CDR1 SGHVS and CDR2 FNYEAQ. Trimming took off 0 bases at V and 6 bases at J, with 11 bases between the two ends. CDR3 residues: CASSLATGNNGYTF. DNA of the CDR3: TGTGCCAGCAGCTTAGCTACAGGGAATAATGGCTACACCTTC.

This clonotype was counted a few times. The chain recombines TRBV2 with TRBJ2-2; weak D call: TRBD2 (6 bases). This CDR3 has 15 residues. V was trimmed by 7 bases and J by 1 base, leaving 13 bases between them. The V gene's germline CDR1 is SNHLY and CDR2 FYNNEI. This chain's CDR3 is CASTSRDLNTGELFF. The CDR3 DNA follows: TGTGCCAGCACCTCAAGGGACTTGAACACCGGGGAGCTGTTTTTT.